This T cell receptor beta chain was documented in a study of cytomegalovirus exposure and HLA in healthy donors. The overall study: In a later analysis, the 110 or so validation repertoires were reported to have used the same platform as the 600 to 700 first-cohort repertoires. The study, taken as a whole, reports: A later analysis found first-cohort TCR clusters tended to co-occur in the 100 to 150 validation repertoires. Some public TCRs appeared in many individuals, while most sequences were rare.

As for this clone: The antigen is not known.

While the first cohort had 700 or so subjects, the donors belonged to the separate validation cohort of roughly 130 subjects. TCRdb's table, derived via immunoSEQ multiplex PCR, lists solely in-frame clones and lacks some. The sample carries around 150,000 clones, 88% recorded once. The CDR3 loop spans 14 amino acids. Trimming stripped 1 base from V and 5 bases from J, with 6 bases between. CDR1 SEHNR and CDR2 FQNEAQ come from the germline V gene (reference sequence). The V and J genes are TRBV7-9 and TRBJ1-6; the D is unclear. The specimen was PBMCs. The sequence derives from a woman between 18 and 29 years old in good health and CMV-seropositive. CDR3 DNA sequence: TGTGCCAGCAGCTTAGTACGGGATAATTCACCCCTCCACTTT. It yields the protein CASSLVRDNSPLHF.